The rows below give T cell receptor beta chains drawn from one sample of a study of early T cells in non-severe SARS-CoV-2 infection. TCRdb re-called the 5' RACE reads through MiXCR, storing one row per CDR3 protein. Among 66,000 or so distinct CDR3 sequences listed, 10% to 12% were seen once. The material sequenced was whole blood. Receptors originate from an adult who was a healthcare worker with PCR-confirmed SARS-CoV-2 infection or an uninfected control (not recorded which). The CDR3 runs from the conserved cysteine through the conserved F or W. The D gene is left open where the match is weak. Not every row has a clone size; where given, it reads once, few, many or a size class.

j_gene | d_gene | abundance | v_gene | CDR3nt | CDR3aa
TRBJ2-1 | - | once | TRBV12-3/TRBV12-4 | TGTGCCAGCAGTTTCTCTGGAGGCAGCAATGAGCAGTTCTTC | CASSFSGGSNEQFF
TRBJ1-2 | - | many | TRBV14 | TGTGCCAGCAGCCAAGATGCCCGGGGCTATGGCTACACCTTC | CASSQDARGYGYTF
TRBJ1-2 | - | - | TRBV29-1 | TGCAGCGTTCAAGCTAACTATGGCTACACCTTC | CSVQANYGYTF
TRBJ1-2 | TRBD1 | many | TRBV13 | TGTGCCAGCAGCACCAGACAGGGGGGCTATGGCTACACCTTC | CASSTRQGGYGYTF
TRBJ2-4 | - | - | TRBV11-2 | TGTGCCAGCAGCTTAGCCAGGGGCATGGACATTCAGTACTTC | CASSLARGMDIQYF
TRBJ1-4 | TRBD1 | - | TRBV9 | TGTGCCAGCAGCGTAGGGGACAGGGGTGCAACTAATGAAAAACTGTTTTTT | CASSVGDRGATNEKLFF
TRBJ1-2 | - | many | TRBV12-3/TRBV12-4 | TGTGCCAGCAGTTCCAACCCGGGACAACTCTTTTATGGCTACACCTTC | CASSSNPGQLFYGYTF
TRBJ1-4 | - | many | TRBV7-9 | TGTGCCAGCAGCGCCGAGAGAAAACTGTTTTTT | CASSAERKLFF
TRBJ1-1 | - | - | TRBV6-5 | TGTGCCAGCAGTTACGGTCCCCGACAGAGGAACACTGAAGCTTTCTTT | CASSYGPRQRNTEAFF
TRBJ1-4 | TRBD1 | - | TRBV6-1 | TGTGCCAGCAGTATTACAGGGGGCTATGAAAAACTGTTTTTT | CASSITGGYEKLFF
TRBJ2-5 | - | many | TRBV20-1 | TGCAGTGCTGGGGGGCTGAGGGAGACCCAGTACTTC | CSAGGLRETQYF
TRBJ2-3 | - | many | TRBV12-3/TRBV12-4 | TGTGCCACCCAATCTGCCCTTGAAGATACGCAGTATTTT | CATQSALEDTQYF
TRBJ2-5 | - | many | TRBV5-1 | TGCGCCAGCAGCTTAGGGGGGAGCGAAGAGACCCAGTACTTC | CASSLGGSEETQYF
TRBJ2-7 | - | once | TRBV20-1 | TGCAGTGCTAGTAACCGGGACACTCGCGAGCAGTACTTC | CSASNRDTREQYF
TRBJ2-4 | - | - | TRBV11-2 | TGTGCCAGCAGCTTAAGAACTCGGGGTAGTGACATTCAGTACTTC | CASSLRTRGSDIQYF
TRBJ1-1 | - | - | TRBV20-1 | TGCAGTGCTAGAGAGGGGCCTCAAGCTTTCTTT | CSAREGPQAFF
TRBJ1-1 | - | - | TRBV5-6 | TGTGCCAGCAGCTTAGCCTGGTTGAACACTGAAGCTTTCTTT | CASSLAWLNTEAFF
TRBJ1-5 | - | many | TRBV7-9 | TGTGCCAGCAGCTTAGTGGGACAAGGAGAGCCCCAGCATTTT | CASSLVGQGEPQHF
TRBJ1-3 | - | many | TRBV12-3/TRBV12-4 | TGTGCCAGCAGTTTACGCCCTGGAAACACCATATATTTT | CASSLRPGNTIYF
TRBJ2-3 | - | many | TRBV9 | TGTGCCAGCAGCGGTCTTATCGACAGCCGTTCTAGCACAGATACGCAGTATTTT | CASSGLIDSRSSTDTQYF
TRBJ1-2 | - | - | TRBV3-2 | TGTGCCAGCAGCCAAGATCTGACGGCTTCTATGAGCTACACCTTC | CASSQDLTASMSYTF
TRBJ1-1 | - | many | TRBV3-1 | TGTGCCAGCAGCCCCCTTCCGGGGGGCAACACTGAAGCTTTCTTT | CASSPLPGGNTEAFF
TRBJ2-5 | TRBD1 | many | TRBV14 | TGTGCCAGCAGCGGATGGGACAGTAGCGAGACCCAGTACTTC | CASSGWDSSETQYF
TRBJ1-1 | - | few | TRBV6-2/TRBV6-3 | TGTGCCAGCAGTTATCAGGACACCTTCATGAACACTGAAGCTTTCTTT | CASSYQDTFMNTEAFF
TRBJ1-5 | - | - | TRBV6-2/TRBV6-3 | TGTGCCAGCAGTTCCCCAGGGTTCCAGCCCCAGCATTTT | CASSSPGFQPQHF
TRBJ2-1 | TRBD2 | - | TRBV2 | TGTGCCAGCAGAAGGGGACTAGCGGGGAACAATGAGCAGTTCTTC | CASRRGLAGNNEQFF
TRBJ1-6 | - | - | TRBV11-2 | TGTGCCAGCAGCTCCGGGCTTAATTCACCCCTCCACTTT | CASSSGLNSPLHF
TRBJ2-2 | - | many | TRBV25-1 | TGTGCCAGCAGTGATTCTTTTCATGTCGGGGAGCTGTTTTTT | CASSDSFHVGELFF
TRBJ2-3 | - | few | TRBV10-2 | TGCGCCAGCAGTGAGGGAGGAGATACGCAGTATTTT | CASSEGGDTQYF